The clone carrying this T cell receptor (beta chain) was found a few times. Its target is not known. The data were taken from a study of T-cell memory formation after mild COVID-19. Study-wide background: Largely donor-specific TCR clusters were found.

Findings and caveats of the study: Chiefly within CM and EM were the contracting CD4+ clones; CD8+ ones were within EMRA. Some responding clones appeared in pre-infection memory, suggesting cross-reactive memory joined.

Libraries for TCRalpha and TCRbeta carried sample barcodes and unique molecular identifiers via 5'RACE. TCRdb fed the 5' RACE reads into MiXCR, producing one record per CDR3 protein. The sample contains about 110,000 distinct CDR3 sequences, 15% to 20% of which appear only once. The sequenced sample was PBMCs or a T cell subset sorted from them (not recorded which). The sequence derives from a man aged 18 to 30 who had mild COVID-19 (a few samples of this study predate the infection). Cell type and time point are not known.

The DNA of the CDR3 is TGTGCCAGCAGCTTATCCCCACTTGGCTGGACTGTCCATGGCTACACCTTC. Translated, it gives CASSLSPLGWTVHGYTF. The chain employs TRBV7-9 and TRBJ1-2; no definite D call. The CDR3 sequence is 17 residues long. Trimming took 2 bases from V and 6 from J, leaving 22 bases between them. Per germline, CDR1 SEHNR and CDR2 FQNEAQ (reference sequence).